Described below is a single T cell receptor (beta chain) sequence and its context. Antigen specificity is unknown. At one boundary the junction diverges from the germline segment, which might be a read error. These data are taken from a study of identical twins. This CDR3 comprises 13 residues. Germline-derived CDR1 and CDR2 are SEHNR and FQNEAQ (reference sequence). TCRdb re-called the 5' RACE reads through MiXCR, storing one row per CDR3 protein. The data show nearly 900,000 distinct CDR3 sequences, 9% to 15% seen once. The study's findings and limits: Abundant cord blood beta clonotypes carried fewer insertions; memory repertoires showed none.

The sample also formed part of further work on yellow fever vaccine responses in identical twins.

The chain links TRBV7-9 to TRBJ2-2; D is uncertain. The sequencing sample was made of PBMCs. The receptor was derived from a woman under 30 in good health. The CDR3 DNA sequence: TGTGTCAGCAGCACGGACGGCCCCGGGGAGCTGTTTTTT. This translates into CVSSTDGPGELFF.